This T cell receptor beta chain was obtained from a study of blood T cell repertoires in COVID-19. The overall study: PBMCs, B-cell-depleted T cells, or T cells were the source of the cDNA or gDNA that made up the material.

Germline assignment: CDR1 MDHEN and CDR2 SYDVKM. Trimming took 6 bases from V and 0 from J, leaving 18 bases between them. The CDR3 sequence is 18 residues long. TCRdb's table, derived via immunoSEQ multiplex PCR, lists solely in-frame clones and lacks some. Of 40,000 to 55,000 clones in the sample, 70% to 90% were seen once. This rearrangement joins TRBV28 to TRBJ2-6, with D maybe TRBD1 (6 bases). The receptor comes from a woman of 80 years or more with acute or convalescent COVID-19. The sample was peripheral blood. The CDR3 spells CASRGAFGGHSGANVLTF. Here the CDR3 DNA reads TGTGCCAGCAGAGGGGCGTTTGGGGGCCACTCTGGGGCCAACGTCCTGACTTTC.